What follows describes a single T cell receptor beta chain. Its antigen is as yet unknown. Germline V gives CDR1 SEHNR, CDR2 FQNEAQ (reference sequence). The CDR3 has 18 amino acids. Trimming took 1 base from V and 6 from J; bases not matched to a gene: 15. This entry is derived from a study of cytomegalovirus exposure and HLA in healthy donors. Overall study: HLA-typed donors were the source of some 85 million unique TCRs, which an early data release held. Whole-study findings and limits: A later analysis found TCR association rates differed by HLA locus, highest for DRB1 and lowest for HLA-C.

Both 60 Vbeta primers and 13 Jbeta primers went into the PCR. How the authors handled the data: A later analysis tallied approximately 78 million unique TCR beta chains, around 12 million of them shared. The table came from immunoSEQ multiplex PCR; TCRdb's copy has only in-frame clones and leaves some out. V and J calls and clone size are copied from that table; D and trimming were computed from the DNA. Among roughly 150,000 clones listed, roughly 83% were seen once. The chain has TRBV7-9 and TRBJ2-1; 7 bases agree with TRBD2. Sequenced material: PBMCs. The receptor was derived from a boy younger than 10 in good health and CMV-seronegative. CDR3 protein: CASSLGYRAGLVGNEQFF. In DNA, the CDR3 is TGTGCCAGCAGCTTAGGTTATCGAGCGGGGCTGGTGGGCAATGAGCAGTTCTTC.